The 25 T cell receptor beta chains below come from one sample, sequenced in a study of identical twins. TCRdb called the 5' RACE reads again in MiXCR, with one record for every CDR3 protein. The table includes 350,000 to 600,000 distinct CDR3 sequences, 14% detected once. Separately, the same data were catalogued under a study of yellow fever vaccine responses in identical twins.

The sequencing input was CD4+ T cells sorted from blood. Receptors were obtained from a woman under 30 in good health.

This clonotype was observed a handful of times. The gene calls are TRBV7-9 and TRBJ2-7; 7 bases line up with TRBD1. This CDR3 is 15 amino acids long. With V trimmed by 0 bases and J by 5 bases, 7 bases remained unmatched. The V gene's germline CDR1 is SEHNR and CDR2 FQNEAQ (reference sequence). The CDR3 nucleotides read TGTGCCAGCAGCTTAGCTCAGGGGGATAGGAACGAGCAGTACTTC. Translated, it gives CASSLAQGDRNEQYF.

This clonotype was seen a handful of times. The rearrangement uses TRBV21-1 and TRBJ2-4; TRBD1 is taken as the D call from the table, unchecked against the DNA. TRBV21-1 is a pseudogene segment. This CDR3 is built from 16 residues. CDR3 region: CASSKHRGQVKNIQYF. The CDR3 DNA follows: TGTGCCAGCAGCAAACATAGAGGACAGGTGAAAAACATTCAGTACTTC.

V is TRBV4-3 and J is TRBJ1-4; possibly TRBD1 for D (6 bases). V gave up 4 bases and J gave up 8 bases, with 20 bases separating them. There are 16 residues in the CDR3. Per germline, CDR1 LGHNA and CDR2 YSLEER. CDR3 coding DNA: TGCGCCAGCAGCCCCACCCGCGAGGGGGTAAGGGAAAAACTGTTTTTT. Amino acids: CASSPTREGVREKLFF.

This clonotype came up many times. CDR3 sequence reads: CASSLIAGAYNEQFF. DNA of the CDR3: TGCGCCAGCAGCCTTATAGCGGGAGCGTACAATGAGCAGTTCTTC. The chain recombines TRBV5-1 with TRBJ2-1, with 9 bases aligning to TRBD2. The germline CDR1 and CDR2 sequences are SGHRS and YFSETQ. The CDR3 totals 15 residues. J was trimmed by 4 bases and V by 4 bases; bases with no gene match: 6.

The genes are TRBV19 and TRBJ1-5; D call uncertain. This CDR3 has 13 residues. CDR1 LNHDA and CDR2 SQIVND come from the germline V gene (reference sequence). V was clipped by 2 bases and J by 3 bases, with 5 bases between them. The CDR3 protein is CASSIIDNQPQHF. CDR3 sequence (DNA): TGTGCCAGTAGTATAATAGACAATCAGCCCCAGCATTTT.

The genes are TRBV6-1 and TRBJ1-1; D is possibly TRBD1 (6 bases). The CDR3 totals 14 residues. Germline CDR1 MNHNS, CDR2 SASEGT. V lost 4 bases and J 0 bases, leaving 9 bases between the germline ends. As DNA, the CDR3 is TGTGCCAGCAGTGGGACAGTCATGAACACTGAAGCTTTCTTT. As protein: CASSGTVMNTEAFF.

This clonotype was picked up many times. The chain is built from TRBV5-1 and TRBJ1-1; 8 positions agree with TRBD1. This CDR3 is built from 14 residues. J lost 4 bases, V lost 5 bases, and 7 bases had no gene match. Germline CDR1 SGHRS, CDR2 YFSETQ. CDR3 coding DNA: TGCGCCAGCAGGCAGGGGGCCCTTAGCACTGAAGCTTTCTTT. As protein: CASRQGALSTEAFF.

The chain carries TRBV7-2 and TRBJ2-6; D is uncertain. The CDR3 loop spans 16 amino acids. Trimming removed 8 bases at V and 0 bases at J, with 14 bases between. Germline V gives CDR1 SGHTA, CDR2 FQGNSA. This CDR3 reads CASPRRSSSGANVLTF. The CDR3 coding sequence is TGTGCCAGCCCCAGGAGATCAAGCTCTGGGGCCAACGTCCTGACTTTC.

This clonotype has more than one count but fewer than ten. The rearrangement uses TRBV25-1 and TRBJ2-1, with D maybe TRBD2 (6 bases). The CDR3 is 19 amino acids. CDR1 MGHDK and CDR2 SYGVNS come from the germline V gene. The V end was cut by 5 bases, the J end by 6 bases, with 29 bases between. The CDR3 spells CASSTQWPASVSKGNEQFF. CDR3 nucleotides: TGTGCCAGCAGTACCCAATGGCCGGCTAGCGTTTCAAAGGGCAATGAGCAGTTCTTC.

This clonotype was counted only a few times. The rearrangement links TRBV3-1 to TRBJ2-3; 7 nucleotides line up with TRBD2. V lost 1 base to trimming and J lost 5 bases; unmatched junction nucleotides: 0. The CDR3 consists of 13 residues. CDR1 is LGHDT, CDR2 YNNKEL, per germline (reference sequence). The CDR3 sequence is CASSQGEGDTQYF. The CDR3 region has the DNA TGTGCCAGCAGCCAAGGGGAGGGAGATACGCAGTATTTT.

The rearrangement links TRBV2 to TRBJ1-5, with 7 bases aligning to TRBD1. The V gene end was trimmed by 4 bases and the J gene end by 3 bases; junction bases not matched to a gene: 9. Germline V gene sequence: CDR1 SNHLY, CDR2 FYNNEI. The CDR3 is 16 residues long. This CDR3 is CASSGQGGWDNQPQHF. For the CDR3, the DNA is TGTGCCAGCAGTGGACAGGGAGGTTGGGACAATCAGCCCCAGCATTTT.

This clonotype was seen repeatedly, ten times or more. The chain has TRBV5-1 and TRBJ2-3; D call uncertain. The length of the CDR3 is 15 residues. V gave up 0 bases and J gave up 2 bases, with 10 bases separating them. Looked up from germline, CDR1 is SGHRS and CDR2 is YFSETQ. The CDR3 DNA reads as TGCGCCAGCAGCTTGGACCAAGTGGCCACAGATACGCAGTATTTT. It specifies CASSLDQVATDTQYF.

This clonotype has a handful of counts. This rearrangement joins TRBV5-1 to TRBJ2-7; D is perhaps TRBD1 (7 bases). Germline lookup yields CDR1 SGHRS and CDR2 YFSETQ. Trimming removed 3 bases at V and 3 bases at J, with 16 bases between. The CDR3 contains 15 residues. For the CDR3, the DNA is TGCGCCAGCAGCTCCGGCGGGGACAGAAGCTACGAGCAGTACTTC. Translation gives CASSSGGDRSYEQYF.

In this sample, this clonotype turned up a few times. The chain employs TRBV6-5 and TRBJ2-1; 8 nucleotides agree with TRBD2. The CDR3 length is 17 residues. CDR1 and CDR2 (germline): MNHEY, SVGAGI. Trimming took 7 bases from V and 0 from J; bases not matched to a gene: 11. This CDR3 is CASTSLWRGDSYNEQFF. DNA for the CDR3: TGTGCCAGCACTTCCTTGTGGCGGGGGGACTCCTACAATGAGCAGTTCTTC.

This clonotype was seen a handful of times. V is TRBV7-2 and J is TRBJ2-7, with 12 positions matching TRBD2. Germline values: CDR1 SGHTA, CDR2 FQGNSA. Losses at the gene ends were 5 bases for V and 1 base for J; bases not matched to a gene: 9. This CDR3 region has 17 residues. The CDR3 is CASSRWTSGTKSYEQYF. CDR3 in DNA: TGTGCCAGCAGCCGCTGGACTAGCGGGACAAAATCCTACGAGCAGTACTTC.

Many counts were recorded for this clonotype. The chain links TRBV7-9 to TRBJ1-2; TRBD1 aligns across 8 bases. CDR1 and CDR2 from the germline V gene are SEHNR and FQNEAQ (reference sequence). The CDR3 runs 12 residues. The V and J ends lost 5 bases and 6 bases, in that order; junction bases with no gene match: 2. Written as DNA, the CDR3 is TGTGCCAGCAGCCGGACAGGGAATGGCTACACCTTC. Translated: CASSRTGNGYTF.

V gene TRBV29-1 combines with J gene TRBJ2-2; possible D gene TRBD1, 6 bases. The V end was cut by 6 bases, the J end by 6 bases, with 20 bases between. From germline, CDR1 is SQVTM and CDR2 ANQGSEA. The CDR3 extends over 15 amino acids. The CDR3 sequence: CSVVSATGWSGELFF. The CDR3, as DNA: TGCAGCGTAGTATCTGCGACAGGTTGGTCCGGGGAGCTGTTTTTT.

The chain joins TRBV14 to TRBJ2-6; 7 bases are a match to TRBD1. V shed 2 bases, J shed 5 bases, and the junction held 3 bases outside the gene matches. Germline V gene data show CDR1 as SGHDN and CDR2 as FVKESK. CDR3 size: 15 residues. Here the CDR3 reads CASSQRDSRANVLTF. The CDR3 nucleotides are TGTGCCAGCAGCCAACGGGACAGCAGGGCCAACGTCCTGACTTTC. Using reference TRBV14 and TRBJ2-6 for the parts outside the CDR3, the full variable domain is EAGVTQFPSHSVIEKGQTVTLRCDPISGHDNLYWYRRVMGKEIKFLLHFVKESKQDESGMPNNRFLAERTGGTYSTLKVQPAELEDSGVYFCASSQRDSRANVLTFGAGSRLTVL.

In its sample, this clonotype was seen a few times. The V and J genes are TRBV7-2 and TRBJ2-5; D is unresolved. Trimming removed 5 bases from V and 4 bases from J, with 11 bases in between. There are 13 residues in the CDR3. Germline V gene sequence: CDR1 SGHTA, CDR2 FQGNSA. The CDR3 loop reads CASSPLTGETQYF. CDR3 in DNA: TGTGCCAGCAGCCCCCTGACGGGAGAGACCCAGTACTTC.

In its sample, this clonotype was seen many times. The rearrangement uses TRBV12-3 or TRBV12-4 and TRBJ2-7, with 10 bases that match TRBD2. The J segment lost 2 bases and the V segment lost 8 bases, leaving 9 bases of the junction unmatched. CDR3 length equals 15 residues. CDR3 DNA: TGTGCCAGCGGCGGACTAGCGGTTCGCCCCTACGAGCAGTACTTC. It codes for CASGGLAVRPYEQYF.

The chain carries TRBV5-1 and TRBJ2-7; TRBD2 matches 9 bases. The J segment lost 0 bases and the V segment lost 1 base, leaving 5 bases of the junction unmatched. Looked up from germline, CDR1 is SGHRS and CDR2 is YFSETQ. The CDR3 has 16 residues. The CDR3 DNA reads TGCGCCAGCAGCTTGTTGAGCGGGGGGAGCTCCTACGAGCAGTACTTC. Protein: CASSLLSGGSSYEQYF.

The chain employs TRBV29-1 and TRBJ2-3, with TRBD2 identical over 8 bases. Losses at the gene ends were 5 bases for V and 0 bases for J; bases not matched to a gene: 4. This CDR3 spans 14 amino acids. Germline CDR1 and CDR2: SQVTM and ANQGSEA. Written as DNA, the CDR3 is TGCAGCGTTCAGACGGGGGGGAGCACAGATACGCAGTATTTT. This encodes CSVQTGGSTDTQYF.

The chain is built from TRBV7-2 and TRBJ1-5, with unresolved D. CDR1 is SGHTA, CDR2 FQGNSA, per germline. The V and J ends lost 4 bases and 5 bases respectively, with 9 bases between them. The CDR3 is 13 amino acids. CDR3 DNA: TGTGCCAGCAGCTCCCAGATAGATCAGCCCCAGCATTTT. This encodes CASSSQIDQPQHF.

This clonotype was counted between two and nine times. This sequence joins TRBV15 and TRBJ2-5, with TRBD2 as a possible D gene (6 bases). The V gene lost 0 bases and the J gene lost 2 bases, with 13 bases spanning the gap. Germline values: CDR1 LNHNV, CDR2 YYDKDF (reference sequence). The CDR3 runs to 16 residues. CDR3 protein: CATSRDRRGQQETQYF. CDR3 nucleotide sequence: TGTGCCACCAGCAGAGATAGGAGGGGCCAGCAAGAGACCCAGTACTTC.

The V gene is TRBV28, the J gene TRBJ2-7; D is possibly TRBD1 (6 bases). CDR1 MDHEN and CDR2 SYDVKM come from the germline V gene. Trimming pared 7 bases from V and 0 bases from J, leaving 16 bases between. The CDR3 loop spans 15 amino acids. Here the CDR3 reads CASTLGDKSSYEQYF. CDR3 DNA sequence: TGTGCCAGCACACTCGGGGACAAGAGCTCCTACGAGCAGTACTTC. The full variable domain, in which reference TRBV28 and TRBJ2-7 provide the parts outside the CDR3, is DVKVTQSSRYLVKRTGEKVFLECVQDMDHENMFWYRQDPGLGLRLIYFSYDVKMKEKGDIPEGYSVSREKKERFSLILESASTNQTSMYLCASTLGDKSSYEQYFGPGTRLTVT.